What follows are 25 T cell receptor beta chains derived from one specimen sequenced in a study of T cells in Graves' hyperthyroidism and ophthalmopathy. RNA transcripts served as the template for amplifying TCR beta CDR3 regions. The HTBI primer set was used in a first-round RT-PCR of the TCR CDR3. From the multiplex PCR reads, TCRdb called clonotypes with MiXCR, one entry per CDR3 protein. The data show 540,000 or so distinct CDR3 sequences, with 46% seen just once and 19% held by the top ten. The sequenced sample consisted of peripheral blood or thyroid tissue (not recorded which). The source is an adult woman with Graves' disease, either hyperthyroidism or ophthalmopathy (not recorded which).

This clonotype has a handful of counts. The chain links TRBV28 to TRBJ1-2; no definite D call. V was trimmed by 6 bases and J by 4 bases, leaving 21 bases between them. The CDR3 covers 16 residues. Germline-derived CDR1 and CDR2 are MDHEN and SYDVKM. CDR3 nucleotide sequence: TGTGCCAGCAGCAACGGGCCAGATGGTGAAATCTATGGCTACACCTTC. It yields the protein CASSNGPDGEIYGYTF.

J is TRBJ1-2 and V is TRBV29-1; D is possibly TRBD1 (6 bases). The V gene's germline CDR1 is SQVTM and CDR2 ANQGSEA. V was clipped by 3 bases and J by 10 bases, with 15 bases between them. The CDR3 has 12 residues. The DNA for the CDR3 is TGCAGCGTTGACAGGGGCGGCCGCCTCTACACCTTC. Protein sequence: CSVDRGGRLYTF.

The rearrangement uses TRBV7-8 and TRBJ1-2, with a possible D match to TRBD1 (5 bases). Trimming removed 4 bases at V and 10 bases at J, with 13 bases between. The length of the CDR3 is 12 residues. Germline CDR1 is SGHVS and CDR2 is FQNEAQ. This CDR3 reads CASSYTGGIYTF. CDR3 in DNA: TGTGCCAGCAGCTACACGGGGGGGATCTACACCTTC.

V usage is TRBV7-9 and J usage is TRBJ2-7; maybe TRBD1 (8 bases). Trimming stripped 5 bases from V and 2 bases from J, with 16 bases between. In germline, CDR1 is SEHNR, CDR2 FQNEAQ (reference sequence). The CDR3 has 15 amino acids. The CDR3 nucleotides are TGTGCCAGCAGCCCAGGGGGCGGGGGACCCTACGAGCAGTACTTC. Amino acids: CASSPGGGGPYEQYF.

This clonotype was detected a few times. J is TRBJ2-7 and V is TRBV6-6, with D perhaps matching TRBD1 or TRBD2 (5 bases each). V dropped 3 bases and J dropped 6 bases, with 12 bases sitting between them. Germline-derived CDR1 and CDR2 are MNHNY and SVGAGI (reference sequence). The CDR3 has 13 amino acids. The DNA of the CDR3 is TGTGCCAGCAGTTATGCCGGGGCGAGCGAGCAGTACTTC. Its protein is CASSYAGASEQYF.

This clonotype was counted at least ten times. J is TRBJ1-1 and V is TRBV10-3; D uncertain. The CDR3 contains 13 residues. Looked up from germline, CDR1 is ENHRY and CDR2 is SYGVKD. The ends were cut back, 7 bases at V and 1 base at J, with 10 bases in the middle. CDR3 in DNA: TGTGCCATCACGGAAAGAGAGAACACTGAAGCTTTCTTT. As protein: CAITERENTEAFF.

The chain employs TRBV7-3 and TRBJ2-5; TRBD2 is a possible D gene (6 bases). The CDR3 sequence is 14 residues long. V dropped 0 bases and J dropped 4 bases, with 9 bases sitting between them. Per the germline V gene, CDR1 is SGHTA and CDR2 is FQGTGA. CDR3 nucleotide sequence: TGTGCCAGCAGCTTAACCTTCGGGGGAGAGACCCAGTACTTC. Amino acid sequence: CASSLTFGGETQYF.

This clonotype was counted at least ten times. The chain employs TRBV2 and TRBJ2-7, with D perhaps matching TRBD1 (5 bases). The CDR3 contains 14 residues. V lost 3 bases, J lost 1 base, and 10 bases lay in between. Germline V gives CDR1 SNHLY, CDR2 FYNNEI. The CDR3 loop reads CASSDRELSYEQYF. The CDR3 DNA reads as TGTGCCAGCAGTGACAGGGAACTTTCCTACGAGCAGTACTTC.

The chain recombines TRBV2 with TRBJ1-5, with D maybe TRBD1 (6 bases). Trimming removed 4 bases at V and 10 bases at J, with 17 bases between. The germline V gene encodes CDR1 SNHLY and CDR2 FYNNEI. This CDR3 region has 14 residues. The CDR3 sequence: CASSARGAEPPQHF. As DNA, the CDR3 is TGTGCCAGCAGTGCTAGGGGGGCAGAGCCACCCCAGCATTTT.

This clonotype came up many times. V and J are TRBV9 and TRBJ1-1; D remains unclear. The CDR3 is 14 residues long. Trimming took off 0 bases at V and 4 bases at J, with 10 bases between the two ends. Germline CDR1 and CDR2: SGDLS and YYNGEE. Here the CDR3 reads CASSVGPGSTEAFF. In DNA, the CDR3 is TGTGCCAGCAGCGTAGGCCCGGGGTCCACTGAAGCTTTCTTT.

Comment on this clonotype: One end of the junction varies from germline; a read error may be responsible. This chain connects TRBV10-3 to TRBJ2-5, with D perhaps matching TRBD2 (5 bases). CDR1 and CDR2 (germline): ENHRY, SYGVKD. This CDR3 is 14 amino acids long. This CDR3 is CAISELLASETQYF. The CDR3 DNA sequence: TGTGCCATCAGCGAGTTATTAGCGTCGGAGACCCAGTACTTC.

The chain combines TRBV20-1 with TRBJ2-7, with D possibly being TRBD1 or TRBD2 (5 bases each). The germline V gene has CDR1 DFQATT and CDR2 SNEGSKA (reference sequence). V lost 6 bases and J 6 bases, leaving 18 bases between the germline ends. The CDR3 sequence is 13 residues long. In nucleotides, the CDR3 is TGCAGTGCCAGCAGTCCGGGGCTAACCGAGCAGTACTTC. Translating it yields CSASSPGLTEQYF.

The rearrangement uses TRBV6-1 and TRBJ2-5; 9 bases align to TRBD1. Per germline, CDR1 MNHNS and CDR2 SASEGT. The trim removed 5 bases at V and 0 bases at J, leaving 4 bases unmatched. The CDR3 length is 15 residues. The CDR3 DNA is TGTGCCAGCAGTCAAGACAGGGGGGACCAAGAGACCCAGTACTTC. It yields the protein CASSQDRGDQETQYF.

CDR3 sequence reads: CAWNRLNEKLFF. In nucleotides, the CDR3 is TGTGCCTGGAATCGGCTTAATGAAAAACTGTTTTTT. The V gene is TRBV30, the J gene TRBJ1-4; D unclear. This CDR3 is built from 12 residues. V lost 4 bases and J 4 bases, leaving 7 bases between the germline ends. The germline CDR1 and CDR2 sequences are GTSNPN and SVGIG (reference sequence).

In nucleotides, the CDR3 is TGTGCCAGCAGCTTAGGGCCGGGGATCTACACCTTC. It yields the protein CASSLGPGIYTF. V and J are TRBV7-2 and TRBJ1-2, with no clear D. V was clipped by 1 base and J by 10 bases, with 10 bases between them. Germline CDR1 and CDR2: SGHTA and FQGNSA. The CDR3 length is 12 residues.

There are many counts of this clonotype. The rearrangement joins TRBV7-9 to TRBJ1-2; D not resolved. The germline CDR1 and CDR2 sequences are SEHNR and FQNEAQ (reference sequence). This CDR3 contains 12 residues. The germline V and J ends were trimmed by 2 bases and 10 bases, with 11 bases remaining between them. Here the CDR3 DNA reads TGTGCCAGCAGCTTAAACAGCTGGTACTACACCTTC. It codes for CASSLNSWYYTF.

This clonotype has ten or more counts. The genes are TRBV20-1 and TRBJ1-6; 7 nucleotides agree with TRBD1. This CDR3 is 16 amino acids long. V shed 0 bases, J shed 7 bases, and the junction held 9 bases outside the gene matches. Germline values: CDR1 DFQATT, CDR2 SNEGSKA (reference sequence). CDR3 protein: CSARDLGGRSNSPLHF. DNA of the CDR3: TGCAGTGCTAGAGATTTAGGGGGCAGGTCAAATTCACCCCTCCACTTT.

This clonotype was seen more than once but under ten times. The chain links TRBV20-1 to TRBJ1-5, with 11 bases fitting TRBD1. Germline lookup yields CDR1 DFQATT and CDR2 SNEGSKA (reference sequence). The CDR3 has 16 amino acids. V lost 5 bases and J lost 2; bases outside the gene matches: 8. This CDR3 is CSALADRGRGNQPQHF. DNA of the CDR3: TGCAGTGCTCTGGCGGACAGGGGGCGAGGCAATCAGCCCCAGCATTTT.

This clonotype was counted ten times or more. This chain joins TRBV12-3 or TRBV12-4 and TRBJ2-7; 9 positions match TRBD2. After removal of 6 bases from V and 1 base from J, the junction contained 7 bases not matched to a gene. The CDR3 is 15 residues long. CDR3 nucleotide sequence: TGTGCCAGCAGGGTTGCTAGCGGGACGTCCTACGAGCAGTACTTC. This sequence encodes CASRVASGTSYEQYF.

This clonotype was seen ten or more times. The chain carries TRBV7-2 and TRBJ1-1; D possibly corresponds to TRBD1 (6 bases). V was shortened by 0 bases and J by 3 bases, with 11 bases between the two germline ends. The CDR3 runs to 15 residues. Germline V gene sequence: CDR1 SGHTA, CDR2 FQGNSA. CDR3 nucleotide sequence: TGTGCCAGCAGCTTAGCTGGGGGGGCGGACACTGAAGCTTTCTTT. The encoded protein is CASSLAGGADTEAFF. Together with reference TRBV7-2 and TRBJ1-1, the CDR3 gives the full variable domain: GAGVSQSPSNKVTEKGKDVELRCDPISGHTALYWYRQSLGQGLEFLIYFQGNSAPDKSGLPSDRFSAERTGGSVSTLTIQRTQQEDSAVYLCASSLAGGADTEAFFGQGTRLTVV.

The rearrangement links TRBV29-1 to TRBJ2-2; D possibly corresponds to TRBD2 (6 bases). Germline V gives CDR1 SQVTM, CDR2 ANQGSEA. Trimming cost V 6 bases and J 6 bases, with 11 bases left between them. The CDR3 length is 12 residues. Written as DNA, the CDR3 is TGCAGCGTCCACCCGGGGGCCGGGGAGCTGTTTTTT. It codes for CSVHPGAGELFF.

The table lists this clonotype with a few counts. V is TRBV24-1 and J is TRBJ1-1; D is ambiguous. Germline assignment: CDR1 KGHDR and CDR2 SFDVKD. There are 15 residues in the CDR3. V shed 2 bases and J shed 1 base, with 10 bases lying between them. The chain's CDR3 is CATSDSTPGNTEAFF. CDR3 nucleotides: TGTGCCACCAGTGATTCAACACCGGGGAACACTGAAGCTTTCTTT.

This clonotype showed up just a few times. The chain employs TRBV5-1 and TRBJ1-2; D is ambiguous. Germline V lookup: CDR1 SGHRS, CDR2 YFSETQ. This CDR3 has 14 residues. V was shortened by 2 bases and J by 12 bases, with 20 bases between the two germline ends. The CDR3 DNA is TGCGCCAGCAGCTTAGCGGCAGCCAGCTCTGGAAACACCTTC. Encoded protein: CASSLAAASSGNTF.

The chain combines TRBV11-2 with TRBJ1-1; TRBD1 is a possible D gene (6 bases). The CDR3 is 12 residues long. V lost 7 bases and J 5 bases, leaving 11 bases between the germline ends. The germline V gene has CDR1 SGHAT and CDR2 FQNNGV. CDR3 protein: CASTVGATEAFF. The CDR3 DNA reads TGTGCCAGCACCGTGGGGGCGACTGAAGCTTTCTTT. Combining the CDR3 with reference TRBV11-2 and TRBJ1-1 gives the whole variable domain EAGVAQSPRYKIIEKRQSVAFWCNPISGHATLYWYQQILGQGPKLLIQFQNNGVVDDSQLPKDRFSAERLKGVDSTLKIQPAKLEDSAVYLCASTVGATEAFFGQGTRLTVV.

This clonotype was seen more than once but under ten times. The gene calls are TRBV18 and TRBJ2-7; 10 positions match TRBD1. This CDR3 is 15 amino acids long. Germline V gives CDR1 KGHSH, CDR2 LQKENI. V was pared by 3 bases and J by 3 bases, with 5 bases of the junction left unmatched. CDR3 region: CASSPLRDRGYEQYF. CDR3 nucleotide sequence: TGTGCCAGCTCACCTCTTCGGGACAGGGGCTACGAGCAGTACTTC.